This record concerns one T cell receptor (beta chain) sequence. The antigen remains undetermined. Germline V gives CDR1 LNHDA, CDR2 SQIVND (reference sequence). The CDR3 is 16 amino acids. V was clipped by 5 bases and J by 0 bases, with 14 bases between them. Regarding donors, all were healthy bone marrow donors. The PCR used 60 Vbeta and 13 Jbeta primers. The table came from immunoSEQ multiplex PCR; TCRdb's copy has only in-frame clones and leaves some out. The sample consists of some 120,000 clones, roughly three quarters of them appearing once. This sample is part of a study of cytomegalovirus exposure and HLA in healthy donors. For the study at large: As released early, the data held about 85 million unique TCRs from HLA-typed donors. Whole-study findings and limits: Among TCR beta chains of equal frequency, HLA-associated ones were more clonally expanded in a later analysis.

The chain is built from TRBV19 and TRBJ1-3; tentatively, D is TRBD1 (6 bases). The sequenced sample was PBMCs. The TCR was taken from a man younger than 45 in good health and CMV-seronegative. CDR3 nucleotide sequence: TGTGCCAGTAGTGACGGGACAAACTACTCTGGAAACACCATATATTTT. Translating gives CASSDGTNYSGNTIYF. Complete variable domain (other parts from reference TRBV19 and TRBJ1-3): DGGITQSPKYLFRKEGQNVTLSCEQNLNHDAMYWYRQDPGQGLRLIYYSQIVNDFQKGDIAEGYSVSREKKESFPLTVTSAQKNPTAFYLCASSDGTNYSGNTIYFGEGSWLTVV.